The clone carrying this T cell receptor (beta chain) was detected only once. Libraries were prepared by immunoSEQ multiplex PCR; TCRdb keeps only in-frame clonotypes and omits some of them. The table shows under 350,000 clones, with roughly 85% occurring only once. These data come from a study of blood T cell repertoires in COVID-19. Across the study: The study drew acute and convalescent COVID-19 samples from the United States, Italy and Spain. In each case, the material was cDNA or gDNA derived from T cells, B-cell-depleted T cells, or PBMCs.

Germline assignment: CDR1 MGHDK and CDR2 SYGVNS. V shed 6 bases, J shed 8 bases, and the junction held 10 bases outside the gene matches. This CDR3 is 15 amino acids long. This receptor was identified in a woman between 65 and 79 years old with acute or convalescent COVID-19. The V call is TRBV25-1, the J call TRBJ2-2; 9 positions match TRBD1. Sequenced sample: peripheral blood. CDR3 coding DNA: TGTGCCAGCAGAGTGGGGACAGGGAGAAGTGGGGAGCTGTTTTTT. Its protein product is CASRVGTGRSGELFF. The whole variable domain, filled in from reference TRBV25-1 and TRBJ2-2, reads EADIYQTPRYLVIGTGKKITLECSQTMGHDKMYWYQQDPGMELHLIHYSYGVNSTEKGDLSSESTVSRIRTEHFPLTLESARPSHTSQYLCASRVGTGRSGELFFGEGSRLTVL.